The 27 T cell receptor beta chains given below trace back to one sample, sequenced in a study of cytomegalovirus exposure and HLA in healthy donors. The PCR used 60 Vbeta and 13 Jbeta primers. Here immunoSEQ multiplex PCR was the method, and the copy in TCRdb shows in-frame clones only, minus some. The sample yields about 160,000 clones, more than 70% seen once. The material sequenced was PBMCs. Source of these receptors: a man between 60 and 70 years old in good health and CMV-seronegative.

The chain is built from TRBV18 and TRBJ2-7; possible D gene TRBD1, 5 bases. The CDR3 totals 14 residues. Trimming stripped 2 bases from V and 2 bases from J, with 10 bases between. Germline CDR1 KGHSH, CDR2 LQKENI. The CDR3 spells CASSPAGIAYEQYF. CDR3 DNA: TGTGCCAGCTCACCAGCAGGGATCGCCTACGAGCAGTACTTC.

This chain uses TRBV27 with TRBJ1-4; D is perhaps TRBD1 (6 bases). V was shortened by 3 bases and J by 4 bases, with 12 bases between the two germline ends. The CDR3 consists of 15 residues. Looked up from germline, CDR1 is MNHEY and CDR2 is SMNVEV (reference sequence). The CDR3 DNA reads TGTGCCAGCAGTTTGAGGCGAGGGGGTAATGAAAAACTGTTTTTT. It is translated as CASSLRRGGNEKLFF.

This sequence joins TRBV30 and TRBJ2-5; 8 bases line up with TRBD2. Germline V gene sequence: CDR1 GTSNPN, CDR2 SVGIG (reference sequence). CDR3 length: 15 amino acids. V shed 8 bases, J shed 2 bases, and the junction held 13 bases outside the gene matches. CDR3 in DNA: TGTGCCGCGAACCCGGGGGGGAGAAGTCAAGAGACCCAGTACTTC. Protein product: CAANPGGRSQETQYF.

This clone was observed a few times. This chain joins TRBV7-9 and TRBJ2-5; 8 bases align to TRBD2. Germline V gene data show CDR1 as SEHNR and CDR2 as FQNEAQ (reference sequence). Trimming cost V 7 bases and J 0 bases; bases outside gene matches: 7. The CDR3 sequence is 15 residues long. CDR3 bases: TGTGCCAGCACCACAAAAGCGGGGGACCAAGAGACCCAGTACTTC. This translates into CASTTKAGDQETQYF.

This chain uses TRBV7-9 with TRBJ2-6; maybe TRBD2 (5 bases). V lost 5 bases and J 0 bases, leaving 8 bases between the germline ends. The CDR3 is 15 residues long. Germline CDR1 is SEHNR and CDR2 is FQNEAQ (reference sequence). In nucleotides, the CDR3 is TGTGCCAGCAGCCTGGACTTCTCTGGGGCCAACGTCCTGACTTTC. Amino acids: CASSLDFSGANVLTF. Full variable domain (remainder filled in from reference TRBV7-9 and TRBJ2-6): DTGVSQNPRHKITKRGQNVTFRCDPISEHNRLYWYRQTLGQGPEFLTYFQNEAQLEKSRLLSDRFSAERPKGSFSTLEIQRTEQGDSAMYLCASSLDFSGANVLTFGAGSRLTVL.

This clone was observed a handful of times. This rearrangement joins TRBV5-1 to TRBJ2-7; 9 bases fit TRBD1. The CDR3 extends over 16 amino acids. Germline CDR1 SGHRS, CDR2 YFSETQ. V lost 4 bases, J lost 6 bases, and 14 bases stayed unmatched. CDR3 DNA: TGCGCCAGCAGCAAGGGACAGGGCGTTGTAAGCTCCGAGCAGTACTTC. Its protein is CASSKGQGVVSSEQYF.

The rearrangement uses TRBV5-1 and TRBJ2-7, with D tentatively TRBD2 (6 bases). V lost 0 bases to trimming and J lost 7 bases, with 14 bases between them. The V gene's germline CDR1 is SGHRS and CDR2 YFSETQ. The CDR3 sequence is 14 residues long. Here the CDR3 reads CASSLGGGPGEQYF. The CDR3 region has the DNA TGCGCCAGCAGCTTGGGAGGAGGGCCAGGTGAGCAGTACTTC.

The rearrangement joins TRBV10-3 to TRBJ2-7; TRBD1 aligns across 9 bases. The CDR3 loop spans 15 amino acids. CDR1 ENHRY and CDR2 SYGVKD come from the germline V gene. J gave up 2 bases and V 4 bases, and 6 bases lay outside the gene matches. Here the CDR3 DNA reads TGTGCCATCAGTGTAGGGACAGGGATAGCCTACGAGCAGTACTTC. This translates into CAISVGTGIAYEQYF.

The CDR3 protein is CASSLGLGLNYGYTF. The DNA for the CDR3 is TGTGCCAGCAGCTTAGGCCTGGGCCTTAACTATGGCTACACCTTC. The J gene is TRBJ1-2, the V gene TRBV7-2; D not certain. Germline V gene lookup returns CDR1 SGHTA and CDR2 FQGNSA. V lost 1 base, J lost 1 base, and 10 bases lay in between. The length of the CDR3 is 15 residues.

The chain recombines TRBV19 with TRBJ2-2; 8 bases are shared with TRBD1. V shed 6 bases and J 2 bases; nucleotides not matched to a gene: 5. CDR1 is LNHDA and CDR2 is SQIVND in the germline V gene (reference sequence). The CDR3 length is 15 residues. CDR3 coding DNA: TGTGCCAGTAGAGAAGGACAGGGCAACACCGGGGAGCTGTTTTTT. This encodes CASREGQGNTGELFF.

The rearrangement uses TRBV6-1 and TRBJ2-5; perhaps TRBD2 as D (6 bases). Trimming took 4 bases from V and 5 from J, leaving 14 bases between them. CDR1 MNHNS and CDR2 SASEGT come from the germline V gene. The CDR3 sequence is 14 residues long. For the CDR3, the DNA is TGTGCCAGCAGTGTTGGGACTTACACCGAGACCCAGTACTTC. Its translation: CASSVGTYTETQYF.

This clone was counted once. This chain uses TRBV30 with TRBJ2-5; the D gene is possibly TRBD2 (5 bases). The germline V gene has CDR1 GTSNPN and CDR2 SVGIG (reference sequence). The V end lost 5 bases, the J end lost 5 bases, and 9 bases lay between the germline ends. This CDR3 spans 11 amino acids. The CDR3 here is CAWLTGETQYF. The CDR3 region has the DNA TGTGCCTGGCTAACGGGGGAGACCCAGTACTTC.

The chain is built from TRBV30 and TRBJ1-4; 7 nucleotides line up with TRBD1. The CDR3 runs 14 residues. Germline CDR1 GTSNPN, CDR2 SVGIG (reference sequence). The V and J ends lost 3 bases and 10 bases, in that order; junction bases with no gene match: 11. For the CDR3, the DNA is TGTGCCTGGAGCCATACAGGGGCCGCGGGAAAACTGTTTTTT. Its translation: CAWSHTGAAGKLFF. Combining the CDR3 with reference TRBV30 and TRBJ1-4 gives the whole variable domain SQTIHQWPATLVQPVGSPLSLECTVEGTSNPNLYWYRQAAGRGLQLLFYSVGIGQISSEVPQNLSASRPQDRQFILSSKKLLLSDSGFYLCAWSHTGAAGKLFFGSGTQLSVL.

The J gene is TRBJ2-6, the V gene TRBV11-2; D unclear. V was shortened by 4 bases and J by 0 bases, with 7 bases between the two germline ends. CDR3 length: 15 amino acids. Germline lookup yields CDR1 SGHAT and CDR2 FQNNGV. CDR3: CASSSGSSGANVLTF. CDR3 bases: TGTGCCAGCAGCTCCGGTAGCTCTGGGGCCAACGTCCTGACTTTC.

The chain is built from TRBV28 and TRBJ1-3; D call uncertain. Germline loops: CDR1 MDHEN, CDR2 SYDVKM. This CDR3 spans 15 amino acids. V was shortened by 10 bases and J by 4 bases, with 20 bases between the two germline ends. Here the CDR3 reads CATGEAQALGNTIYF. The CDR3 nucleotides are TGTGCCACGGGAGAGGCGCAGGCGCTAGGAAACACCATATATTTT. The full variable domain, in which reference TRBV28 and TRBJ1-3 provide the parts outside the CDR3, is DVKVTQSSRYLVKRTGEKVFLECVQDMDHENMFWYRQDPGLGLRLIYFSYDVKMKEKGDIPEGYSVSREKKERFSLILESASTNQTSMYLCATGEAQALGNTIYFGEGSWLTVV.

V usage is TRBV11-3 and J usage is TRBJ2-3; D is possibly TRBD1 (6 bases). Germline V gene data show CDR1 as SGHNT and CDR2 as YENEEA. The CDR3 has 15 amino acids. Trimming took 5 bases from V and 3 from J, leaving 15 bases between them. For the CDR3, the DNA is TGTGCCAGCAGCCTAAGGACAGCCGGAACAGATACGCAGTATTTT. Protein sequence: CASSLRTAGTDTQYF.

Written as DNA, the CDR3 is TGTGCCAGCAGCAAAACCTCTGACAGCGTAGCCTACGAGCAGTACTTC. Translating it yields CASSKTSDSVAYEQYF. The V call is TRBV21-1, the J call TRBJ2-7; the DNA was not compared with TRBD1, the D call given in the table. TRBV21-1 is tagged as a pseudogene. The CDR3 sequence is 16 residues long.

This clone appeared a few times. V usage is TRBV6-1 and J usage is TRBJ1-5, with 9 bases identical to TRBD1. Germline lookup yields CDR1 MNHNS and CDR2 SASEGT. This CDR3 spans 14 amino acids. V was clipped by 6 bases and J by 6 bases; unmatched bases: 6. CDR3 DNA: TGTGCCAGCAGGCTTAGGGACAGGGTTCAGCCCCAGCATTTT. Translating it yields CASRLRDRVQPQHF.

Remarks on this clone: The junction shows a germline mismatch at one end, possibly a read error. This chain uses TRBV28 with TRBJ2-7; D remains ambiguous. The length of the CDR3 is 12 residues. The germline gives CDR1 MDHEN, CDR2 SYDVKM. In nucleotides, the CDR3 is TGTGCCAGCAGCAAAACAGATGTGCCCCTCCTCTTC. The encoded protein is CASSKTDVPLLF.

The J gene is TRBJ2-5, the V gene TRBV27; D perhaps matches TRBD1 (6 bases). The closer fit of TRBJ2-7 to the DNA end suggests the J call may be wrong. From germline, CDR1 is MNHEY and CDR2 SMNVEV (reference sequence). The CDR3 is 14 residues long. The CDR3, as DNA: TGTGCCAGCAGACTAACAGGGCCGACCTACGAGCAGTACTTC. Translating gives CASRLTGPTYEQYF.

This clone was observed a few times. This sequence joins TRBV5-4 and TRBJ2-1, with 7 bases identical to TRBD2. CDR3 length equals 16 residues. The V gene's germline CDR1 is SGHNT and CDR2 YYREEE (reference sequence). After removal of 4 bases from V and 0 bases from J, the junction contained 7 bases not matched to a gene. CDR3: CASSAASGSSYNEQFF. CDR3 sequence (DNA): TGTGCCAGCAGCGCGGCTAGCGGTAGCTCCTACAATGAGCAGTTCTTC.

This clone was counted a few times. The CDR3 sequence: CASSQEGRGGPETQYF. The CDR3 DNA sequence: TGCGCCAGCAGCCAAGAGGGCCGGGGGGGCCCAGAGACCCAGTACTTC. The genes are TRBV4-3 and TRBJ2-5, with 8 positions matching TRBD2. Trimming removed 0 bases from V and 4 bases from J; junction bases left unmatched: 7. The V gene's germline CDR1 is LGHNA and CDR2 YSLEER. The length of the CDR3 is 16 residues.

Only one count was recorded for this clone. DNA of the CDR3: TGTGCCACAGCCGTGGGGGGTCTGGTAACAGGAAACACCATATATTTT. Amino acids: CATAVGGLVTGNTIYF. The gene calls are TRBV2 and TRBJ1-3; D is possibly TRBD1 (5 bases). The CDR3 runs 16 residues. V was shortened by 10 bases and J by 4 bases, with 23 bases between the two germline ends. Germline lookup yields CDR1 SNHLY and CDR2 FYNNEI.

This chain links TRBV5-6 with TRBJ2-4; 13 bases match TRBD2. Germline V lookup: CDR1 SGHDT, CDR2 YYEEEE. The CDR3 has 14 residues. The V and J ends lost 0 bases and 12 bases, in that order; junction bases with no gene match: 3. The CDR3 DNA follows: TGTGCCAGCAGCTTGGGACTAGCGGGGGGATCTCAGTACTTC. This gives the protein CASSLGLAGGSQYF.

This chain links TRBV27 with TRBJ2-5, with 7 bases fitting TRBD1. Losses at the gene ends were 8 bases for V and 4 bases for J; bases not matched to a gene: 10. CDR3 length: 14 amino acids. CDR1 is MNHEY and CDR2 is SMNVEV in the germline V gene (reference sequence). CDR3 amino acids: CASSPLSGGETQYF. The CDR3 DNA sequence: TGTGCCAGCTCTCCCCTGTCAGGGGGAGAGACCCAGTACTTC.

V and J are TRBV10-2 and TRBJ2-1; 10 nucleotides match TRBD2. Germline V gives CDR1 WSHSY, CDR2 SAAADI. J was trimmed by 8 bases and V by 5 bases; bases with no gene match: 15. This CDR3 spans 17 amino acids. The CDR3 bases are TGCGCCAGCAGTCCGGAGGCTAGCGGGGGAGCTGGGGATGAGCAGTTCTTC. It specifies CASSPEASGGAGDEQFF.

CDR3 region: CASSTRTGRDGELFF. The CDR3 DNA reads TGCGCCAGCAGCACCAGGACAGGGAGAGACGGGGAGCTGTTTTTT. The V gene is TRBV5-1, the J gene TRBJ2-2; 8 positions agree with TRBD1. The CDR3 length is 15 residues. Germline lookup yields CDR1 SGHRS and CDR2 YFSETQ. V lost 4 bases and J lost 7; bases outside the gene matches: 9.